This T cell receptor beta chain was sequenced for a study of T cell responses to AZD1222 COVID-19 vaccine. Study conclusions and caveats: Possibly, clonal diversity was underestimated; donors were largely white British and included more females. AZD1222 recipients seropositive at baseline numbered only 5 or 6. Spike-spanning, vaccine-associated CD4 TCRs were dominant at 160-218 and 743-854.

Notes on this clone: Its antigen remains unknown.

This CDR3 has 16 amino acids. From germline, CDR1 is SGHVS and CDR2 FQNEAQ. Trimming at V came to 2 bases and at J to 3 bases, leaving 7 bases not matched to a gene. TCRdb's copy holds only in-frame clones and misses some; the assay was immunoSEQ multiplex PCR. The sample consists of 70,000 to 85,000 clones, 83% of them appearing once. The chain combines TRBV7-8 with TRBJ1-5; 7 bases map to TRBD1. The receptor was isolated from an adult who received the AZD1222 COVID-19 vaccine. The specimen comprised peripheral blood, sampled 28 days after the second AZD1222 dose. This CDR3 reads CASSLMGGQANQPQHF. The CDR3 coding sequence is TGTGCCAGCAGCTTAATGGGCGGACAGGCCAATCAGCCCCAGCATTTT.